This T cell receptor (beta chain) was recovered during a study of blood T cells in healthy people across ages. Study results and limitations: TCR beta diversity was tightly associated with the proportion of naive T cells.

As concerns this clonotype: Its antigen is currently unknown.

Primers used in a second PCR of roughly 7 to 12 cycles were a sample-barcoded 5' primer and a J-beta primer mix. TCRdb re-called the 5' RACE reads through MiXCR, storing one row per CDR3 protein. The sample records around 990,000 distinct CDR3 sequences, 35% to 40% being singletons. Input material: blood. This clonotype was sampled from a man between 18 and 35 years old in good health.

The CDR3 loop is CSASTGTNTGELFF. CDR3 bases: TGCAGTGCCTCTACAGGGACGAACACCGGGGAGCTGTTTTTT. This chain joins TRBV20-1 and TRBJ2-2; D perhaps matches TRBD1 (6 bases). This CDR3 spans 14 amino acids. The V end was cut by 6 bases, the J end by 0 bases, with 11 bases between. Germline lookup yields CDR1 DFQATT and CDR2 SNEGSKA (reference sequence).